This T cell receptor (beta chain) is drawn from a study of graft-versus-host responses after intestinal transplantation. Study-level background: Isolated intestinal, liver-intestinal, or multivisceral transplants were what recipients had. Study results and caveats: GvH clones surfaced in recipient marrow, some emerging earlier in ileum or blood. Graft-donor T cell macrochimerism in patients accompanied high graft-versus-host to host-versus-graft clonal ratios in allografts. Peak levels of circulating GvH clones tracked with early post-transplant HvG declines.

Germline V lookup: CDR1 MNHEY, CDR2 SMNVEV (reference sequence). Trimming removed 4 bases from V and 5 bases from J; junction bases left unmatched: 7. The length of the CDR3 is 15 residues. Method: immunoSEQ multiplex PCR; TCRdb's copy keeps in-frame clones and lacks some. The sample holds around 78,000 clones, roughly 87% seen once. Notes on this clone: Antigen specificity is unknown.

The sequence came from a human donor who was the organ donor for an intestinal transplant. This chain uses TRBV27 with TRBJ2-2; TRBD1 matches 7 bases. The input for sequencing was unstimulated CD8+ T cells sorted from spleen or lymph node cells, taken before transplant. In DNA form, the CDR3 reads TGTGCCAGCAGTTACGGGGACAGTCTGACCGGGGAGCTGTTTTTT. Translation gives CASSYGDSLTGELFF.